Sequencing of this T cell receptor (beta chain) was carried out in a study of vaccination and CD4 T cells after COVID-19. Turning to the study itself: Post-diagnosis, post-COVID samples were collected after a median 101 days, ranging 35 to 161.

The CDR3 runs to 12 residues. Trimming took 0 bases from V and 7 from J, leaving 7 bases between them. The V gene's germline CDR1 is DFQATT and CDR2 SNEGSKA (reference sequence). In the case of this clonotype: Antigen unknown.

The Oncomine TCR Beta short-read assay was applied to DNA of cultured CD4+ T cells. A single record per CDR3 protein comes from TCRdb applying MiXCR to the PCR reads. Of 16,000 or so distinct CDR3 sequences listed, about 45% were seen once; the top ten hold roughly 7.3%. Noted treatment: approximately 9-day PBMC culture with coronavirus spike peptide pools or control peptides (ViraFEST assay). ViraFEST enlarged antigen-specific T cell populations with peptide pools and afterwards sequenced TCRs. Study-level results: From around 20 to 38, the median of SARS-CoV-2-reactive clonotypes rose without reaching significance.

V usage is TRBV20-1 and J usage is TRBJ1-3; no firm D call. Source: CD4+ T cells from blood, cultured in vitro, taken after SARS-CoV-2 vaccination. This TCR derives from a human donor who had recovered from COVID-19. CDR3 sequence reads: CSARDGLNTIYF. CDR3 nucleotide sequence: TGCAGTGCTAGAGATGGGTTGAACACCATATATTTT.